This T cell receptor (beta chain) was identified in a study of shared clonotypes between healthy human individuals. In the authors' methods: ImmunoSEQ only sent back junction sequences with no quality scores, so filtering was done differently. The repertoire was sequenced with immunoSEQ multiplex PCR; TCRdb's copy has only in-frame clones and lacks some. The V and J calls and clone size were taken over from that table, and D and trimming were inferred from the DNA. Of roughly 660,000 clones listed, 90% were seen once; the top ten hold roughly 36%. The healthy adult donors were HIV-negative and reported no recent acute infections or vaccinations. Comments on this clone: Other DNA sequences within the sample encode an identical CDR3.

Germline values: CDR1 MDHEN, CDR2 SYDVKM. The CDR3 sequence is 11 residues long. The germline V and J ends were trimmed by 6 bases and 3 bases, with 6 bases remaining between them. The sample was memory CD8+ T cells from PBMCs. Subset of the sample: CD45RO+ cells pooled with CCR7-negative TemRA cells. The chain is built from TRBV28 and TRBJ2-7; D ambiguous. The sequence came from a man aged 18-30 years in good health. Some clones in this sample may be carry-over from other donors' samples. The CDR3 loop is CASSPLYEQYF. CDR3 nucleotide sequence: TGTGCCAGCAGCCCCCTCTACGAGCAGTACTTC.